What follows is one TCR beta chain and its context. Antigen specificity is unknown. This entry is derived from a study of cytomegalovirus exposure and HLA in healthy donors. Study conclusions and caveats: Within a later analysis, the majority of CMV-associated TCR beta chains appeared HLA-restricted.

Germline trimming cut 5 bases from V and 2 bases from J; bases unmatched to any gene: 4. This CDR3 spans 14 amino acids. Germline loops: CDR1 SGHTA, CDR2 FQGNSA. Primers included in the PCR were 60 Vbeta and 13 Jbeta primers. Measured with immunoSEQ multiplex PCR; TCRdb has only the in-frame clones, and not every one. The profile shows about 130,000 clones, about 74% of them singletons. The receptor comes from a man aged 40-50 years in good health and CMV-seronegative. V is TRBV7-2 and J is TRBJ2-7; 9 bases fit TRBD2. Sequences were obtained from PBMCs. The CDR3 loop reads CASSPLAGPYEQYF. The CDR3 DNA follows: TGTGCCAGCAGCCCTCTAGCGGGGCCCTACGAGCAGTACTTC.